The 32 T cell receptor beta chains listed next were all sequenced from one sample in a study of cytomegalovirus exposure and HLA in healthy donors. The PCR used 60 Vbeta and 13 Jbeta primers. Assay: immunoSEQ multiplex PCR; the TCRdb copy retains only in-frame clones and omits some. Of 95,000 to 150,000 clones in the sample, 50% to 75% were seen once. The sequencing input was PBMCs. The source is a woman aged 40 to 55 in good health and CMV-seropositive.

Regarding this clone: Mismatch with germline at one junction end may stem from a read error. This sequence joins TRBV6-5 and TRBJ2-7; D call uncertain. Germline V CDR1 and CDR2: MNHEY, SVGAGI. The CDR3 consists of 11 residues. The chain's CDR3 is CASSFNSEEYF. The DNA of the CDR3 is TGTGCCAGCAGTTTTAACTCCGAGGAGTACTTC.

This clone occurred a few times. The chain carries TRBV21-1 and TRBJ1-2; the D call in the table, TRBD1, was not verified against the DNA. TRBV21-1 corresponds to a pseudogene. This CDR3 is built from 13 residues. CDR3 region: CASSKKRGNGYTF. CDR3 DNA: TGTGCCAGCAGCAAAAAAAGGGGGAATGGCTACACCTTC.

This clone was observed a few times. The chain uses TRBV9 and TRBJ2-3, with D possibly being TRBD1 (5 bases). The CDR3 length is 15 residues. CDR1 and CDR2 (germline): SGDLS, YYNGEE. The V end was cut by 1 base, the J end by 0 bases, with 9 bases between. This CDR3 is CASSVSRGSTDTQYF. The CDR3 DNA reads TGTGCCAGCAGCGTATCAAGGGGTAGCACAGATACGCAGTATTTT.

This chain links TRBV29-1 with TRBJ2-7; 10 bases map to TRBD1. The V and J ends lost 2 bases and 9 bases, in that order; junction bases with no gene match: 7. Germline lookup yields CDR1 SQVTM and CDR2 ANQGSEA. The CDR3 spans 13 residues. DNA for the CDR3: TGCAGCGTTGAAACCGGGACAGGGGAAGTGCAGTACTTC. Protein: CSVETGTGEVQYF.

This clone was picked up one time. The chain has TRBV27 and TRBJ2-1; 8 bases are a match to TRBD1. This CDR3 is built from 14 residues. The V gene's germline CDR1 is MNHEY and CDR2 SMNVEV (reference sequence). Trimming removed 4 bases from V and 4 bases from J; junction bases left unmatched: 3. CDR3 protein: CASSWGQEYNEQFF. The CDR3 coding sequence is TGTGCCAGCAGTTGGGGACAGGAGTACAATGAGCAGTTCTTC.

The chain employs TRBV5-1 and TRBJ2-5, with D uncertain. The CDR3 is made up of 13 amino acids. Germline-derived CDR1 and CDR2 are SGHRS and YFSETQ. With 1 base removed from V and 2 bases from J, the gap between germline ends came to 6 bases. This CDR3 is CASSLRVQETQYF. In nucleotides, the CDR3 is TGCGCCAGCAGCTTGCGAGTGCAAGAGACCCAGTACTTC.

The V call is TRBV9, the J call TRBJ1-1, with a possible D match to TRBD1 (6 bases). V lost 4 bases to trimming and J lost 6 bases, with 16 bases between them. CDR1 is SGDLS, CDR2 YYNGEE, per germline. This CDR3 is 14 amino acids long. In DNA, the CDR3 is TGTGCCAGCAGCCTCCAACTTCAGGGGTCTGAAGCTTTCTTT. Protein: CASSLQLQGSEAFF.

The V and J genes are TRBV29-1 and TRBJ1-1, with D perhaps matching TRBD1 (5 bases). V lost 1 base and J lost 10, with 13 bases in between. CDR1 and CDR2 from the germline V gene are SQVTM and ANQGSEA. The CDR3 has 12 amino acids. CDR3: CSVEVSSRAAFF. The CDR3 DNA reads TGCAGCGTTGAAGTATCGTCCAGGGCAGCTTTCTTT.

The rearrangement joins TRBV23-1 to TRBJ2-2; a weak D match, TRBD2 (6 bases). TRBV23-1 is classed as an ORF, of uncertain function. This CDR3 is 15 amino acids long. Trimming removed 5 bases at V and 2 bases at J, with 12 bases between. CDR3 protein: CASSWGDFNTGELFF. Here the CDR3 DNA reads TGCGCCAGCAGTTGGGGGGACTTCAACACCGGGGAGCTGTTTTTT.

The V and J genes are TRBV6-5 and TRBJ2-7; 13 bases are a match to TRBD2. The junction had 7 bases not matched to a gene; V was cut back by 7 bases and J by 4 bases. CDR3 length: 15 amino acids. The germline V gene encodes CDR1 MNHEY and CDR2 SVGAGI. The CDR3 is CASTRTSGRRYEQYF. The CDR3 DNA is TGTGCCAGCACCCGGACTAGCGGGAGAAGGTACGAGCAGTACTTC.

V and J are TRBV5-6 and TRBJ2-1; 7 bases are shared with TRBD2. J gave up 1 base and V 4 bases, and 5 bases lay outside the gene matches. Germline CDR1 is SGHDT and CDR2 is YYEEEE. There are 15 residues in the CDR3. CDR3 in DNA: TGTGCCAGCAGCGGCACTAGCGAGTCCTACAATGAGCAGTTCTTC. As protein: CASSGTSESYNEQFF. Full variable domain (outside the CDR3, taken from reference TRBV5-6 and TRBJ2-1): DAGVTQSPTHLIKTRGQQVTLRCSPKSGHDTVSWYQQALGQGPQFIFQYYEEEERQRGNFPDRFSGHQFPNYSSELNVNALLLGDSALYLCASSGTSESYNEQFFGPGTRLTVL.

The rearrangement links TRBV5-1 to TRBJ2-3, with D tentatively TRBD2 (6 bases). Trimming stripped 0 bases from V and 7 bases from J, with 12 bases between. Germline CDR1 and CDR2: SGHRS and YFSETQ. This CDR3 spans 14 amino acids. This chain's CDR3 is CASSLGGEQYTQYF. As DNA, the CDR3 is TGCGCCAGCAGCTTGGGGGGGGAACAATATACGCAGTATTTT.

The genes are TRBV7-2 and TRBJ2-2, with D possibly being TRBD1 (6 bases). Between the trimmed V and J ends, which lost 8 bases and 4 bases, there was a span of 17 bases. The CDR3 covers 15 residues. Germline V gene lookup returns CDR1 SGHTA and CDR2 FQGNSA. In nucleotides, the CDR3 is TGTGCCAGCTCCATCCCGGGACACCTCACCGGGGAGCTGTTTTTT. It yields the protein CASSIPGHLTGELFF.

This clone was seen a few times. CDR3 protein: CASSYSTGQTYSPLHF. Here the CDR3 DNA reads TGTGCCAGCAGTTACTCGACTGGACAGACCTATTCACCCCTCCACTTT. This rearrangement joins TRBV6-5 to TRBJ1-6, with D maybe TRBD1 (6 bases). V gave up 0 bases and J gave up 8 bases, with 14 bases separating them. The length of the CDR3 is 16 residues. Germline-derived CDR1 and CDR2 are MNHEY and SVGAGI.

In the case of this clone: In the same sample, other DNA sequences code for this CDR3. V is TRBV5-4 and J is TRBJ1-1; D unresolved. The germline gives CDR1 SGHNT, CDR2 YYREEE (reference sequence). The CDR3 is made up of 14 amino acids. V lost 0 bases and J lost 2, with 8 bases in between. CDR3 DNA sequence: TGTGCCAGCAGCTTGGCAGGTGGCAACACTGAAGCTTTCTTT. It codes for CASSLAGGNTEAFF.

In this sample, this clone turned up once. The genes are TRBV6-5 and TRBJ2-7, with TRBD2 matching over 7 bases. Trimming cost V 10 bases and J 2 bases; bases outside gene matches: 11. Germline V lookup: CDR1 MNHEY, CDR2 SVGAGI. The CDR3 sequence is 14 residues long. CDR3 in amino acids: CATSNLAETYEQYF. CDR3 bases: TGTGCCACCTCGAACCTAGCGGAGACCTACGAGCAGTACTTC.

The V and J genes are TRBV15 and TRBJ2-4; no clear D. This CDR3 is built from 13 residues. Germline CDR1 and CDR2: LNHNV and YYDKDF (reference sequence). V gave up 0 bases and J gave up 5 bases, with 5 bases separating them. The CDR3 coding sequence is TGTGCCACCAGCAGAGATAAGCAAAACATTCAGTACTTC. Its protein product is CATSRDKQNIQYF. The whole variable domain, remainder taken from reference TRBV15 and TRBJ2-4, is DAMVIQNPRYQVTQFGKPVTLSCSQTLNHNVMYWYQQKSSQAPKLLFHYYDKDFNNEADTPDNFQSRRPNTSFCFLDIRSPGLGDTAMYLCATSRDKQNIQYFGAGTRLSVL.

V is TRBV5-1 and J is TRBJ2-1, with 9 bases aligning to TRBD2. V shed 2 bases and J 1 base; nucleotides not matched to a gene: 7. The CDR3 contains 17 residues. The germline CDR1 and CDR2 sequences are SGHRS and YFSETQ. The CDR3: CASSLQPLAGSYNEQFF. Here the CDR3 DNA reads TGCGCCAGCAGCTTACAACCGCTAGCGGGGTCCTACAATGAGCAGTTCTTC.

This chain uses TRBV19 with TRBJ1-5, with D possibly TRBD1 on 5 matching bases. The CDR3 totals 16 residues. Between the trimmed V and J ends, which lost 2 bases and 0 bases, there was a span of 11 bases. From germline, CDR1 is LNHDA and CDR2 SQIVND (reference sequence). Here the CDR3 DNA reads TGTGCCAGTAGTATACGCACAAGGGGTAGCAATCAGCCCCAGCATTTT. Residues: CASSIRTRGSNQPQHF.

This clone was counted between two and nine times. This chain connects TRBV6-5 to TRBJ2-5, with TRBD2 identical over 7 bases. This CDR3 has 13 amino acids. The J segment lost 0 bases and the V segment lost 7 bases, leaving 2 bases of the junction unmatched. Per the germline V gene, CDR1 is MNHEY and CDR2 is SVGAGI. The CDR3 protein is CASTLADQETQYF. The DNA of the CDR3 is TGTGCCAGCACCCTAGCGGACCAAGAGACCCAGTACTTC.

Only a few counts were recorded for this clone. The CDR3 region has the DNA TGTGCCAGCTCACCACGACTCCAACCATCAGGGCTTGAGCAGTTCTTC. Translating it yields CASSPRLQPSGLEQFF. The chain is built from TRBV18 and TRBJ2-1, with D possibly TRBD1 on 5 matching bases. This CDR3 region has 16 residues. The V and J ends lost 1 base and 9 bases respectively, with 19 bases between them. Per the germline V gene, CDR1 is KGHSH and CDR2 is LQKENI. Combining the CDR3 with reference TRBV18 and TRBJ2-1 gives the whole variable domain NAGVMQNPRHLVRRRGQEARLRCSPMKGHSHVYWYRQLPEEGLKFMVYLQKENIIDESGMPKERFSAEFPKEGPSILRIQQVVRGDSAAYFCASSPRLQPSGLEQFFGPGTRLTVL.

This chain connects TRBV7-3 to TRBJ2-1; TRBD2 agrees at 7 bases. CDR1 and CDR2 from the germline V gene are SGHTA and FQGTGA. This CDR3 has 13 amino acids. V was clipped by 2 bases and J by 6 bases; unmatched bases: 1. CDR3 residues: CASSLGGSNEQFF. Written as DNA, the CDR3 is TGTGCCAGCAGCTTAGGCGGGAGCAATGAGCAGTTCTTC.

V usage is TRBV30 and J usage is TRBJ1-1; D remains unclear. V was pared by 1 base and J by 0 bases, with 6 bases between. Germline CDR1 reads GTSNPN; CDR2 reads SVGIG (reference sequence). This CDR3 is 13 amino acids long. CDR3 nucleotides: TGTGCCTGGAGTGAAGACATGAACACTGAAGCTTTCTTT. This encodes CAWSEDMNTEAFF.

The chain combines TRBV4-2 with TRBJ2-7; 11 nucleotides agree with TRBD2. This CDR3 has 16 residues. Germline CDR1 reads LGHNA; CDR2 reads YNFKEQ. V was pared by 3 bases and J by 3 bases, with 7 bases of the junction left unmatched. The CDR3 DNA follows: TGTGCCAGCAGCCAGACTGTAGCGGGGGGGGACTACGAGCAGTACTTC. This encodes CASSQTVAGGDYEQYF.

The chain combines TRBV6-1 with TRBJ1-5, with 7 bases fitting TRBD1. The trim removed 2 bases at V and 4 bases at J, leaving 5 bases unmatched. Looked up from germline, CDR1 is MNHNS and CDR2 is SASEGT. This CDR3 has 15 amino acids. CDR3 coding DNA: TGTGCCAGCAGTGAATATGCAGGGGGTAATCAGCCCCAGCATTTT. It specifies CASSEYAGGNQPQHF.

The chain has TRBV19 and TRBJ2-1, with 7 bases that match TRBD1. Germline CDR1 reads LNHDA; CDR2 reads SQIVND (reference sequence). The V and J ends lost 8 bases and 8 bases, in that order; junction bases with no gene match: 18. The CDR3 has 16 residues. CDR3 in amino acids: CASSDKKLTGTDEQFF. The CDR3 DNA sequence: TGTGCCAGTTCCGATAAAAAACTGACAGGGACGGATGAGCAGTTCTTC. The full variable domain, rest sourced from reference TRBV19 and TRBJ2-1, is DGGITQSPKYLFRKEGQNVTLSCEQNLNHDAMYWYRQDPGQGLRLIYYSQIVNDFQKGDIAEGYSVSREKKESFPLTVTSAQKNPTAFYLCASSDKKLTGTDEQFFGPGTRLTVL.

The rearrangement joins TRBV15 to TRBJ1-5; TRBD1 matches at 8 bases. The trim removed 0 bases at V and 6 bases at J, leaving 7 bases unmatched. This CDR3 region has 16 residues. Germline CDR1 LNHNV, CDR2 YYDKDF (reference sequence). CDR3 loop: CATSREGTGVIQPQHF. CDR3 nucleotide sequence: TGTGCCACCAGCAGAGAAGGGACAGGAGTAATTCAGCCCCAGCATTTT.

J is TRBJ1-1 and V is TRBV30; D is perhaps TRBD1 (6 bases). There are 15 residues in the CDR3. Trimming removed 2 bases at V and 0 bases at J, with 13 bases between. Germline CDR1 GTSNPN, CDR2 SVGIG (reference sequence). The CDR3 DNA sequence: TGTGCCTGGAGTCATTGGGGGGGCCTGAACACTGAAGCTTTCTTT. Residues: CAWSHWGGLNTEAFF.

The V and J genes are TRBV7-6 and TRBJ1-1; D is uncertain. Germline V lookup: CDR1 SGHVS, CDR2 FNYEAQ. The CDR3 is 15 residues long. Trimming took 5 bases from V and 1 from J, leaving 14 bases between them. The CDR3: CASSPVWEENTEAFF. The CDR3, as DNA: TGTGCCAGCAGCCCGGTTTGGGAGGAGAACACTGAAGCTTTCTTT. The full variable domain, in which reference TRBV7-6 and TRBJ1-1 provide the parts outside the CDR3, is GAGVSQSPRYKVTKRGQDVALRCDPISGHVSLYWYRQALGQGPEFLTYFNYEAQQDKSGLPNDRFSAERPEGSISTLTIQRTEQRDSAMYRCASSPVWEENTEAFFGQGTRLTVV.

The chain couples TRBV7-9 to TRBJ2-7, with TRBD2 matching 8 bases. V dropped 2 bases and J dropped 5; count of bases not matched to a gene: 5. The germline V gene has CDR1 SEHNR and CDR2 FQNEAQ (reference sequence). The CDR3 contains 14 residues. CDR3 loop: CASSLTGGPDEQYF. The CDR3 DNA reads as TGTGCCAGCAGCTTAACGGGAGGGCCCGACGAGCAGTACTTC.

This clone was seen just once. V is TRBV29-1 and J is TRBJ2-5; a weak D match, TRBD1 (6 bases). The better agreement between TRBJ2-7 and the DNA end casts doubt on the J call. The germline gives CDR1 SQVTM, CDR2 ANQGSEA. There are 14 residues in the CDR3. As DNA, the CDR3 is TGCAGCGTTGAAGACAAAACAGGGACCTACGAGCAGTACTTC. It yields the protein CSVEDKTGTYEQYF.

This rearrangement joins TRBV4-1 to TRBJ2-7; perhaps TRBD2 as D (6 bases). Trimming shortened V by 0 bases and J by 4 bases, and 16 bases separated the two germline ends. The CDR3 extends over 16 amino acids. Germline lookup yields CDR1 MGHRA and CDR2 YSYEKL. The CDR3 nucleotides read TGCGCCAGCAGCCAAGATAGGGCGGGATATTCGTACGAGCAGTACTTC. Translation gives CASSQDRAGYSYEQYF.